A selection of T cell receptor beta chains follows, all from one sample in a study of blood T cell repertoires in COVID-19. The method was immunoSEQ multiplex PCR; TCRdb's version includes in-frame clones alone and lacks a portion of them. This table has roughly 220,000 clones, 80% to 90% appearing once. Sequenced material: peripheral blood. These receptors were collected from a young man with active or convalescent COVID-19. Both conserved end residues are part of each CDR3. The D gene is left open where the match is weak. Clone size appears in some rows only: once, few, many, or a class for an expanded clone.

v_gene: TRBV10-3
j_gene: TRBJ2-3
abundance: once
d_gene: TRBD2
CDR3aa: CAISELRPGLAGRSDTQYF
CDR3nt: TGTGCCATCAGTGAGTTGCGCCCGGGACTAGCAGGCCGGTCGGATACGCAGTATTTT

v_gene: TRBV18
j_gene: TRBJ1-5
abundance: .
d_gene: .
CDR3aa: CASSPGQFQPQHF
CDR3nt: TGTGCCAGCTCACCCGGACAGTTCCAGCCCCAGCATTTT

v_gene: TRBV11-2
j_gene: TRBJ2-7
abundance: .
d_gene: .
CDR3aa: CASSLASGQTYEQYF
CDR3nt: TGTGCCAGCAGCTTAGCTTCCGGACAAACCTACGAGCAGTACTTC

v_gene: TRBV4-1
j_gene: TRBJ1-1
abundance: .
d_gene: .
CDR3aa: CARSRGGVGNTEAFF
CDR3nt: TGCGCCCGCAGCCGCGGGGGGGTAGGCAACACTGAAGCTTTCTTT

v_gene: TRBV24-1
j_gene: TRBJ2-1
abundance: .
d_gene: TRBD1
CDR3aa: CATSDFSGTGGLSSYNEQFF
CDR3nt: TGTGCCACCAGTGATTTCTCCGGGACAGGGGGCCTCAGCTCCTACAATGAGCAGTTCTTC

v_gene: TRBV5-8
j_gene: TRBJ1-3
abundance: few
d_gene: TRBD1
CDR3aa: CASIDTRQGEGGNTIYF
CDR3nt: TGTGCCAGCATCGACACCCGACAGGGGGAAGGTGGAAACACCATATATTTT

v_gene: TRBV5-4
j_gene: TRBJ2-7
abundance: .
d_gene: TRBD1
CDR3aa: CASSPGGTGGSYEQYF
CDR3nt: TGTGCCAGCAGCCCTGGTGGGACAGGTGGGTCCTACGAGCAGTACTTC

v_gene: TRBV2
j_gene: TRBJ2-7
abundance: .
d_gene: .
CDR3aa: CASTLEEGSSYEQYF
CDR3nt: TGTGCCAGCACCCTGGAGGAGGGGAGTTCCTACGAGCAGTACTTC

v_gene: TRBV7-9
j_gene: TRBJ2-1
abundance: .
d_gene: .
CDR3aa: CASSLLLTGSSGEQFF
CDR3nt: TGTGCCAGCAGCTTACTCCTGACAGGTTCATCCGGTGAGCAGTTCTTC

v_gene: TRBV6-5
j_gene: TRBJ1-3
abundance: .
d_gene: .
CDR3aa: CASSYGPNSGNTIYF
CDR3nt: TGTGCCAGCAGTTACGGGCCAAACTCTGGAAACACCATATATTTT

v_gene: TRBV2
j_gene: TRBJ2-1
abundance: .
d_gene: .
CDR3aa: CALSRVYNEQFF
CDR3nt: TGTGCCCTGTCACGGGTCTACAATGAGCAGTTCTTC

v_gene: TRBV6-5
j_gene: TRBJ1-3
abundance: .
d_gene: TRBD1
CDR3aa: CASKETGGIGNTIYF
CDR3nt: TGTGCCAGCAAAGAGACAGGGGGCATTGGAAACACCATATATTTT

v_gene: TRBV7-8
j_gene: TRBJ1-3
abundance: .
d_gene: .
CDR3aa: CASSLSWTVSGNTIYF
CDR3nt: TGTGCCAGCAGCTTATCCTGGACAGTCTCTGGAAACACCATATATTTT

v_gene: TRBV5-6
j_gene: TRBJ2-1
abundance: .
d_gene: .
CDR3aa: CASSRETRITNEQFF
CDR3nt: TGTGCCAGTAGCCGGGAGACACGGATAACTAATGAGCAGTTCTTC

v_gene: TRBV19
j_gene: TRBJ2-1
abundance: .
d_gene: .
CDR3aa: CASRPGHLGINEQFF
CDR3nt: TGTGCCAGTAGACCTGGACACCTTGGGATCAATGAGCAGTTCTTC

v_gene: TRBV18
j_gene: TRBJ1-3
abundance: .
d_gene: .
CDR3aa: CASSPRLTLGNTIYF
CDR3nt: TGTGCCAGCTCACCACGTCTGACTCTAGGAAACACCATATATTTT

v_gene: TRBV6-2/TRBV6-3
j_gene: TRBJ2-1
abundance: .
d_gene: TRBD2
CDR3aa: CASSYRGTSGAHEQFF
CDR3nt: TGTGCCAGCAGTTACCGCGGGACTAGCGGGGCCCATGAGCAGTTCTTC